A single sample is the source of the 22 T cell receptor beta chains below, sequenced in a study of post-analysis software for immune sequencing data. Their recognized antigens are unknown. Every TCR beta cDNA library bore unique molecular identifiers. MiXCR was run by TCRdb on the PCR reads, yielding one entry per CDR3 protein. The table includes roughly 540,000 distinct CDR3 sequences, 30% to 40% detected once. Overall study findings and caveats: Elevated frequency relative to controls characterized four to six TRBV segments in patients, TRBV5-6, TRBV5-1 and TRBV20-1 among them.

The sequenced sample consisted of blood. The receptor set was obtained from a girl aged 2 to 17 with multiple sclerosis.

The genes are TRBV4-2 and TRBJ1-2, with 9 bases aligning to TRBD1. Trimming at V came to 2 bases and at J to 2 bases, leaving 6 bases not matched to a gene. Germline values: CDR1 LGHNA, CDR2 YNFKEQ. The CDR3 is 16 amino acids. CDR3 nucleotide sequence: TGTGCCAGCAGCCAACCGGGACAGGGAGGGAACTATGGCTACACCTTC. It specifies CASSQPGQGGNYGYTF.

V usage is TRBV7-8 and J usage is TRBJ2-2; 10 bases match TRBD2. In germline, CDR1 is SGHVS, CDR2 FQNEAQ. J was trimmed by 6 bases and V by 5 bases; bases with no gene match: 9. This CDR3 comprises 16 residues. The CDR3 loop reads CASSPDSGGAPGELFF. The CDR3 bases are TGTGCCAGCAGCCCCGACAGCGGGGGGGCGCCCGGGGAGCTGTTTTTT.

This clonotype showed up just a few times. This rearrangement joins TRBV29-1 to TRBJ1-2; the D is unclear. Trimming pared 6 bases from V and 4 bases from J, leaving 15 bases between. Germline V gives CDR1 SQVTM, CDR2 ANQGSEA. CDR3 length equals 13 residues. The CDR3 DNA reads TGCAGCGTGGACGCGGCAGAAGCCTATGGCTACACCTTC. Translating it yields CSVDAAEAYGYTF.

A few counts support this clonotype. The junction differs from germline at one of its ends, possibly a read error. The rearrangement joins TRBV13 to TRBJ1-4; D is unresolved. This CDR3 is 15 amino acids long. CDR1 PRHDT and CDR2 FYEKMQ come from the germline V gene (reference sequence). The chain's CDR3 is CANSLEGTHGEKLFF. For the CDR3, the DNA is TGTGCCAACAGCTTAGAAGGCACCCACGGTGAAAAACTGTTTTTT.

The rearrangement links TRBV20-1 to TRBJ2-3; D may be TRBD2 (7 bases). This CDR3 is 14 amino acids long. Germline V gene data show CDR1 as DFQATT and CDR2 as SNEGSKA (reference sequence). V dropped 3 bases and J dropped 6 bases, with 16 bases sitting between them. CDR3: CSASSGGRGDTQYF. The CDR3, as DNA: TGCAGTGCTAGCAGTGGGGGGCGGGGGGATACGCAGTATTTT.

This clonotype was detected only a few times. The gene calls are TRBV7-9 and TRBJ2-7, with 15 bases fitting TRBD2. The J call is in doubt because the DNA end fits TRBJ2-5 better. The CDR3 spans 15 residues. Looked up from germline, CDR1 is SEHNR and CDR2 is FQNEAQ (reference sequence). CDR3 region: CASRWTSGGEETQYF. The CDR3 bases are TGTGCCAGCAGGTGGACTAGCGGGGGGGAAGAGACCCAGTACTTC.

This clonotype showed up just a few times. The chain combines TRBV29-1 with TRBJ2-5, with D tentatively TRBD1 (6 bases). The V end lost 7 bases, the J end lost 11 bases, and 20 bases lay between the germline ends. Germline CDR1 SQVTM, CDR2 ANQGSEA. The CDR3 has 12 amino acids. The CDR3 spells CSAGTLPGEQYF. CDR3 DNA sequence: TGCAGCGCCGGGACATTACCCGGGGAGCAGTACTTC.

This chain joins TRBV7-9 and TRBJ2-1; 13 bases map to TRBD2. V lost 11 bases, J lost 1 base, and 8 bases stayed unmatched. In germline, CDR1 is SEHNR, CDR2 FQNEAQ (reference sequence). The CDR3 loop spans 16 amino acids. The CDR3 DNA follows: TGTGCCGGACAACTAGCGGGGGGGCCGTCCTACAATGAGCAGTTCTTC. As protein: CAGQLAGGPSYNEQFF.

This clonotype was seen ten or more times. The chain couples TRBV10-3 to TRBJ2-5, with TRBD1 identical over 8 bases. V trimming: 6 bases; J trimming: 2 bases; junction bases outside the gene matches: 2. The CDR3 has 13 residues. Germline CDR1 ENHRY, CDR2 SYGVKD. In DNA form, the CDR3 reads TGTGCCATCAGCGGGACAGGACAAGAGACCCAGTACTTC. Amino acid sequence: CAISGTGQETQYF.

The CDR3 sequence: CASRPRRSGETQYF. In nucleotides, the CDR3 is TGTGCCAGCAGACCCCGGAGGAGTGGAGAGACCCAGTACTTC. The V and J genes are TRBV2 and TRBJ2-5; a possible D gene is TRBD2 (5 bases). Trimming took 6 bases from V and 4 from J, leaving 15 bases between them. This CDR3 is built from 14 residues. Germline V gene lookup returns CDR1 SNHLY and CDR2 FYNNEI.

The chain recombines TRBV7-3 with TRBJ2-3; TRBD1 matches at 7 bases. Germline V gives CDR1 SGHTA, CDR2 FQGTGA. The ends lost 5 bases at V and 6 bases at J; junction bases unmatched: 8. CDR3 length: 14 residues. The CDR3 nucleotides read TGTGCCAGCAGCGAACGCACAGGGGCTGATACGCAGTATTTT. Amino acid sequence: CASSERTGADTQYF.

This clonotype came up a few times. The rearrangement uses TRBV29-1 and TRBJ2-5; 11 positions match TRBD1. The CDR3 runs to 14 residues. Germline CDR1 SQVTM, CDR2 ANQGSEA. The V segment lost 5 bases and the J segment 5 bases; nucleotides outside the gene matches: 7. CDR3 sequence: CSVSLGTGGETQYF. The CDR3 nucleotides read TGCAGCGTTTCTTTGGGGACAGGGGGGGAGACCCAGTACTTC.

V and J are TRBV9 and TRBJ1-6; D gene uncertain. Germline CDR1 is SGDLS and CDR2 is YYNGEE. The CDR3 has 12 residues. V lost 3 bases, J lost 8 bases, and 6 bases lay in between. CDR3 loop: CASSGRDSPLHF. The CDR3 DNA is TGTGCCAGCAGCGGACGGGATTCACCCCTCCACTTT.

In the case of this clonotype: An end of the junction differs from the germline gene, which may be a read error. The J gene is TRBJ1-1, the V gene TRBV25-1; TRBD1 aligns across 7 bases. CDR1 is MGHDK and CDR2 is SYGVNS in the germline V gene. CDR3 length equals 11 residues. CDR3 nucleotide sequence: TGCGCCAGCAGTACACAGGGGACTGCTTTCTTT. It codes for CASSTQGTAFF.

This chain connects TRBV12-3 or TRBV12-4 to TRBJ2-4; D possibly corresponds to TRBD1 (6 bases). Trimming took 4 bases from V and 6 from J, leaving 16 bases between them. The CDR3 runs to 15 residues. The CDR3 sequence is CASSWDIRRGNIQYF. In DNA, the CDR3 is TGTGCCAGCAGTTGGGACATTCGAAGGGGAAACATTCAGTACTTC.

The chain is built from TRBV7-8 and TRBJ2-7; D unresolved. V was pared by 5 bases and J by 0 bases, with 17 bases between. This CDR3 contains 16 residues. The germline CDR1 and CDR2 sequences are SGHVS and FQNEAQ. The CDR3 sequence: CASSPRRTPSSYEQYF. The CDR3 coding sequence is TGTGCCAGCAGCCCTCGCAGGACCCCGAGCTCCTACGAGCAGTACTTC.

The chain carries TRBV14 and TRBJ1-1; D not resolved. Germline V gene lookup returns CDR1 SGHDN and CDR2 FVKESK. Trimming shortened V by 5 bases and J by 3 bases, and 10 bases separated the two germline ends. CDR3 length equals 13 residues. The CDR3 nucleotides are TGTGCCAGCAGCGGGGAGCTATACACTGAAGCTTTCTTT. It codes for CASSGELYTEAFF.

V usage is TRBV6-2 or TRBV6-3 and J usage is TRBJ2-3, with TRBD2 as a possible D gene (5 bases). Germline values: CDR1 MNHEY, CDR2 SVGEGT. Trimming stripped 3 bases from V and 1 base from J, with 8 bases between. This CDR3 comprises 14 residues. The chain's CDR3 is CASSYLRGTDTQYF. Written as DNA, the CDR3 is TGTGCCAGCAGTTATCTGCGGGGCACAGATACGCAGTATTTT.

This clonotype was counted between two and nine times. V usage is TRBV29-1 and J usage is TRBJ2-5; the match to TRBD2 covers 9 bases. Germline CDR1 SQVTM, CDR2 ANQGSEA. The CDR3 is 13 amino acids. Losses at the gene ends were 8 bases for V and 5 bases for J; bases not matched to a gene: 9. Here the CDR3 DNA reads TGCAGCTCCGGACAGGCGGGAGGGGAGACCCAGTACTTC. Protein: CSSGQAGGETQYF.

The V gene is TRBV7-2, the J gene TRBJ2-6, with D uncertain. Trimming removed 3 bases at V and 0 bases at J, with 9 bases between. The CDR3 loop spans 16 amino acids. Germline assignment: CDR1 SGHTA and CDR2 FQGNSA. The CDR3 sequence is CASSFDSDSGANVLTF. CDR3 DNA sequence: TGTGCCAGCAGCTTCGACTCCGACTCTGGGGCCAACGTCCTGACTTTC.

The table lists this clonotype with a few counts. The chain carries TRBV7-3 and TRBJ2-5, with D uncertain. The V gene lost 2 bases and the J gene lost 5 bases, with 15 bases spanning the gap. Germline V CDR1 and CDR2: SGHTA, FQGTGA. CDR3 length equals 15 residues. CDR3 bases: TGTGCCAGCAGCTTATATCCCGATACCATGGAGACCCAGTACTTC. Encoded protein: CASSLYPDTMETQYF.

The chain recombines TRBV14 with TRBJ2-7, with D perhaps TRBD1 (6 bases). Looked up from germline, CDR1 is SGHDN and CDR2 is FVKESK. This CDR3 contains 12 residues. Between the trimmed V and J ends, which lost 11 bases and 2 bases, there was a span of 13 bases. CDR3 protein: CALPGAPYEQYF. The CDR3 DNA sequence: TGTGCCCTACCAGGGGCCCCCTACGAGCAGTACTTC.